The following is a T cell receptor (beta chain) sequence with its context. Exclusion of patients followed from uncontrolled infection, other autoimmune disease, pregnancy or lactation. The PBMCs had their origin in 10 ml of fresh peripheral blood. TCR beta CDR3 region amplification was performed from RNA transcripts. The HTBI primer set served for first-round RT-PCR of the TCR CDR3. TCRdb independently ran MiXCR on the multiplex PCR reads; one entry per CDR3 protein. The sample yields about 400,000 distinct CDR3 sequences, under 15% seen once. Germline values: CDR1 DFQATT, CDR2 SNEGSKA (reference sequence). This CDR3 has 16 residues. Trimming removed 4 bases from V and 5 bases from J; junction bases left unmatched: 14. This entry is derived from a study of T cells in Graves' hyperthyroidism and ophthalmopathy.

The source of this sequence is a man younger than 35 with Graves' ophthalmopathy. The chain recombines TRBV20-1 with TRBJ2-5, with TRBD1 matching over 9 bases. Sequenced input: blood. The CDR3 DNA is TGCAGTGCTATGATCCGCGGGACAGGGAAGGGGGAGACCCAGTACTTC. Its protein product is CSAMIRGTGKGETQYF.